This T cell receptor (beta chain) was recovered during a study of Graves' ophthalmopathy and Graves' hyperthyroidism. V lost 2 bases and J lost 3; bases outside the gene matches: 6. Germline V gene sequence: CDR1 MNHEY, CDR2 SMNVEV (reference sequence). The CDR3 spans 16 residues. The TCR beta CDR3 regions underwent amplification from RNA transcripts. The first round was an RT-PCR with HTBI primers, and the second round was a multiplex PCR. TCRdb used MiXCR to reprocess the multiplex PCR reads, holding one entry per CDR3 protein. The top ten hold 1.6% of the sample, which has some 390,000 distinct CDR3 sequences, around 19% seen once. This clonotype was seen many times.

Material for sequencing was peripheral blood. The genes are TRBV27 and TRBJ2-5, with 10 positions matching TRBD1. This TCR was recovered from a woman between 18 and 30 years old with Graves' ophthalmopathy. CDR3 amino acids: CASSLRGDRGEETQYF. The CDR3 coding sequence is TGTGCCAGCAGTTTAAGAGGGGACAGGGGAGAAGAGACCCAGTACTTC.